This TCR beta chain was observed in a study of identical twins. Findings and limits, study-wide: Out-of-frame alpha sequences shared between twins exhibited an excess of low generation probability.

TCRdb independently ran MiXCR on the 5' RACE reads; one entry per CDR3 protein. There are 420,000 or so distinct CDR3 sequences in the sample; around 20% occur only once, and 12% lies in the top ten. The CDR3 extends over 14 amino acids. Germline CDR1 is SGHTA and CDR2 is FQGNSA. The V segment lost 4 bases and the J segment 4 bases; nucleotides outside the gene matches: 5. Concerning this clonotype itself: Its antigen is as yet unknown.

The material sequenced was naive T cells sorted from blood. The sequence was collected from a man aged 45-60 years in good health. The V and J genes are TRBV7-2 and TRBJ2-5; TRBD2 aligns across 8 bases. The CDR3 coding sequence is TGTGCCAGCAGCTCTAGCGGGTCGCTAGAGACCCAGTACTTC. Residues: CASSSSGSLETQYF.